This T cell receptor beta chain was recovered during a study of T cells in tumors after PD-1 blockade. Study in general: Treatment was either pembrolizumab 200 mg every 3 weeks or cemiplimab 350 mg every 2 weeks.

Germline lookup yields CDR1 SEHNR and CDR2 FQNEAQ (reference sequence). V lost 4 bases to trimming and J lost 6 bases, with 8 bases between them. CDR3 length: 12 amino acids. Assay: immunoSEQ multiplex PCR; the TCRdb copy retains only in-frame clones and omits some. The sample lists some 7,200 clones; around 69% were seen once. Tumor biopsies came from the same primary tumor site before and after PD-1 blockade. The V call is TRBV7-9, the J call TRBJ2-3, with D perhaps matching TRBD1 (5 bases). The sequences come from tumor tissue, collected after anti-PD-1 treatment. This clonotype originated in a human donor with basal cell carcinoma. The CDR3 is CASSSRGDTQYF. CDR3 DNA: TGTGCCAGCAGCTCTAGGGGTGATACGCAGTATTTT.